These 18 T cell receptor beta chains originate from one sample sequenced in a study of cytomegalovirus exposure and HLA in healthy donors. 13 Jbeta primers and 60 Vbeta primers were used for the PCR. Repertoires were generated with immunoSEQ multiplex PCR, while TCRdb's copy carries only in-frame clones and drops some. The data hold about 120,000 clones, with approximately 8% observed a single time. The sample consisted of PBMCs. The receptor set was obtained from a woman aged 40 to 50 in good health and CMV-seropositive.

The rearrangement joins TRBV9 to TRBJ2-7, with TRBD2 matching over 8 bases. Trimming at V came to 4 bases and at J to 3 bases, leaving 6 bases not matched to a gene. Germline V CDR1 and CDR2: SGDLS, YYNGEE. The CDR3 loop spans 14 amino acids. The DNA for the CDR3 is TGTGCCAGCAGCCCCGGGGGGGGCCTCTACGAGCAGTACTTC. It is translated as CASSPGGGLYEQYF.

This clone has just a few counts. V and J are TRBV10-1 and TRBJ2-7, with 10 bases that match TRBD1. The CDR3 is made up of 13 amino acids. Trimming cost V 11 bases and J 3 bases; bases outside gene matches: 7. Germline-derived CDR1 and CDR2 are WNHNN and SYGVQD (reference sequence). The CDR3 here is CAQSGDRGYEQYF. CDR3 in DNA: TGCGCCCAAAGCGGGGACAGGGGCTACGAGCAGTACTTC.

This clone was recorded a few times. The rearrangement joins TRBV19 to TRBJ1-1; TRBD1 agrees at 7 bases. CDR1 is LNHDA and CDR2 is SQIVND in the germline V gene (reference sequence). This CDR3 region has 16 residues. The V gene end was trimmed by 0 bases and the J gene end by 7 bases; junction bases not matched to a gene: 11. CDR3 in amino acids: CASSIDLLGGADEAFF. CDR3 in DNA: TGTGCCAGTAGTATAGATCTATTAGGGGGCGCGGATGAAGCTTTCTTT.

A few counts support this clone. The chain links TRBV7-2 to TRBJ2-7; 7 bases align to TRBD1. After removal of 5 bases from V and 0 bases from J, the junction contained 4 bases not matched to a gene. This CDR3 has 14 amino acids. Germline V gene data show CDR1 as SGHTA and CDR2 as FQGNSA. Written as DNA, the CDR3 is TGTGCCAGCAGCCATGGACAGGTCTCCTACGAGCAGTACTTC. This encodes CASSHGQVSYEQYF. The variable domain in full, with the rest retrieved from reference TRBV7-2 and TRBJ2-7, is GAGVSQSPSNKVTEKGKDVELRCDPISGHTALYWYRQSLGQGLEFLIYFQGNSAPDKSGLPSDRFSAERTGGSVSTLTIQRTQQEDSAVYLCASSHGQVSYEQYFGPGTRLTVT.

The chain is built from TRBV6-5 and TRBJ1-2; the match to TRBD1 covers 7 bases. From germline, CDR1 is MNHEY and CDR2 SVGAGI. The trim removed 5 bases at V and 8 bases at J, leaving 11 bases unmatched. CDR3 length: 14 amino acids. This CDR3 reads CASSKPKGGEGYTF. As DNA, the CDR3 is TGTGCCAGCAGTAAACCGAAAGGGGGCGAGGGCTACACCTTC.

This clone came up a few times. The CDR3 reads CASSLAEGAREKLFF. CDR3 nucleotide sequence: TGCGCCAGCAGCTTGGCCGAGGGGGCGCGGGAAAAACTGTTTTTT. V and J are TRBV5-1 and TRBJ1-4; 7 bases align to TRBD1. This CDR3 comprises 15 residues. Germline values: CDR1 SGHRS, CDR2 YFSETQ. V lost 0 bases and J lost 8; bases outside the gene matches: 7.

This clone occurred a few times. The V gene is TRBV5-1, the J gene TRBJ2-5; D perhaps matches TRBD1 (6 bases). The V gene's germline CDR1 is SGHRS and CDR2 YFSETQ. This CDR3 contains 14 residues. The V end was cut by 2 bases, the J end by 4 bases, with 12 bases between. In nucleotides, the CDR3 is TGCGCCAGCAGCTTTCTGGGGGCGGGAGAGACCCAGTACTTC. This codes for CASSFLGAGETQYF. Drawing the rest from reference TRBV5-1 and TRBJ2-5, the complete variable domain is KAGVTQTPRYLIKTRGQQVTLSCSPISGHRSVSWYQQTPGQGLQFLFEYFSETQRNKGNFPGRFSGRQFSNSRSEMNVSTLELGDSALYLCASSFLGAGETQYFGPGTRLLVL.

This clone was seen a few times. The chain uses TRBV14 and TRBJ1-2, with 8 nucleotides matching TRBD1. CDR1 is SGHDN and CDR2 is FVKESK in the germline V gene. Trimming removed 5 bases from V and 3 bases from J; junction bases left unmatched: 8. The CDR3 is made up of 15 amino acids. As DNA, the CDR3 is TGTGCCAGCAGCTTCGCCAGGGGGCGAGACTATGGCTACACCTTC. Translated, it gives CASSFARGRDYGYTF.

This clone has more than one count but fewer than ten. The gene calls are TRBV7-3 and TRBJ1-1; the D is unclear. CDR1 is SGHTA and CDR2 is FQGTGA in the germline V gene. This CDR3 contains 13 residues. Trimming left V 8 bases short and J 11 bases short, with 21 bases between. This CDR3 reads CASSPQRGLPAFF. In DNA form, the CDR3 reads TGTGCCAGCTCCCCACAAAGAGGTTTGCCTGCTTTCTTT.

The chain uses TRBV19 and TRBJ1-6, with 10 nucleotides matching TRBD1. CDR1 and CDR2 from the germline V gene are LNHDA and SQIVND (reference sequence). With V trimmed by 4 bases and J by 7 bases, 1 base remained unmatched. The CDR3 contains 14 residues. Written as DNA, the CDR3 is TGTGCCAGTAGTACGGGACAGGGGAATTCACCCCTCCACTTT. Translating gives CASSTGQGNSPLHF.

This clone was observed a handful of times. This sequence joins TRBV19 and TRBJ2-3, with D perhaps TRBD1 (6 bases). CDR1 is LNHDA, CDR2 SQIVND, per germline (reference sequence). The CDR3 sequence is 18 residues long. V shed 0 bases and J shed 2 bases, with 18 bases lying between them. The CDR3 DNA reads TGTGCCAGTAGTATAGATTTTTGGACAGCCCGTCCCACAGATACGCAGTATTTT. Protein sequence: CASSIDFWTARPTDTQYF.

The V gene is TRBV2, the J gene TRBJ2-1; 7 bases are shared with TRBD1. CDR1 is SNHLY and CDR2 is FYNNEI in the germline V gene. The CDR3 has 15 amino acids. The V segment lost 8 bases and the J segment 5 bases; nucleotides outside the gene matches: 12. The CDR3 coding sequence is TGTGCCAGCGGGGCCCGGACAGGTTCGAACAATGAGCAGTTCTTC. It translates to CASGARTGSNNEQFF.

V usage is TRBV5-1 and J usage is TRBJ1-5; 10 bases align to TRBD1. The J segment lost 4 bases and the V segment lost 3 bases, leaving 4 bases of the junction unmatched. Germline CDR1 and CDR2: SGHRS and YFSETQ. This CDR3 comprises 15 residues. This CDR3 is CASSWGDRGNQPQHF. The CDR3 DNA follows: TGCGCCAGCAGCTGGGGGGACAGGGGTAATCAGCCCCAGCATTTT.

This clone has a handful of counts. The rearrangement uses TRBV11-2 and TRBJ1-1; TRBD1 might be the D (6 bases). This CDR3 has 14 residues. Germline V CDR1 and CDR2: SGHAT, FQNNGV. V dropped 5 bases and J dropped 1 base, with 11 bases sitting between them. The DNA for the CDR3 is TGTGCCAGCAGCATGTTACAGGGGAACACTGAAGCTTTCTTT. Translation: CASSMLQGNTEAFF.

This chain links TRBV30 with TRBJ1-2, with 9 bases aligning to TRBD1. CDR3 length: 15 residues. Germline CDR1 reads GTSNPN; CDR2 reads SVGIG (reference sequence). J lost 12 bases, V lost 1 base, and 15 bases had no gene match. The CDR3 region is CAWSGGTGSGGSNTF. The CDR3 DNA reads TGTGCCTGGAGTGGGGGGACAGGGAGCGGGGGGAGTAACACCTTC.

This clone was recorded a few times. This rearrangement joins TRBV30 to TRBJ1-2, with 9 bases matching TRBD1. V gave up 4 bases and J gave up 6 bases; unmatched junction bases: 12. The CDR3 spans 15 residues. Germline CDR1 is GTSNPN and CDR2 is SVGIG (reference sequence). The CDR3 DNA is TGTGCCTGGAAGCCCCGGGACAGGGTATTTGATGGCTACACCTTC. Residues: CAWKPRDRVFDGYTF. Using reference TRBV30 and TRBJ1-2 for the parts outside the CDR3, the full variable domain is SQTIHQWPATLVQPVGSPLSLECTVEGTSNPNLYWYRQAAGRGLQLLFYSVGIGQISSEVPQNLSASRPQDRQFILSSKKLLLSDSGFYLCAWKPRDRVFDGYTFGSGTRLTVV.

The chain joins TRBV5-1 to TRBJ1-6, with D possibly being TRBD1 (6 bases). Trimming took off 4 bases at V and 8 bases at J, with 13 bases between the two ends. Germline CDR1 and CDR2: SGHRS and YFSETQ. The CDR3 is 14 amino acids. CDR3 nucleotide sequence: TGCGCCAGCAGCGAACAGGGAGCACATTCACCCCTCCACTTT. Translation: CASSEQGAHSPLHF.

The V and J genes are TRBV19 and TRBJ2-7; D gene ambiguous. Trimming pared 3 bases from V and 2 bases from J, leaving 8 bases between. CDR1 is LNHDA, CDR2 SQIVND, per germline (reference sequence). The CDR3 contains 13 residues. This CDR3 is CASSINRAYEQYF. CDR3 coding DNA: TGTGCCAGTAGTATTAACAGAGCCTACGAGCAGTACTTC.